Below are 25 T cell receptor beta chains sequenced from a single sample in a study of blood T cell repertoires in COVID-19. Data came from immunoSEQ multiplex PCR; TCRdb stores just in-frame clones and leaves some out. The sample lists some 65,000 clones, around 85% occurring once. What was sequenced was peripheral blood. All receptors derive from a man in his forties or fifties with COVID-19, enrolled during active disease.

Here the CDR3 reads CASLAGRGATDTQYF. The CDR3 region has the DNA TGCGCCAGCCTGGCGGGACGGGGGGCCACAGATACGCAGTATTTT. V gene TRBV5-1 combines with J gene TRBJ2-3; D might be TRBD2 (7 bases). The CDR3 is 15 residues long. Germline CDR1 SGHRS, CDR2 YFSETQ. Trimming removed 7 bases at V and 2 bases at J, with 17 bases between.

The chain couples TRBV9 to TRBJ2-1, with TRBD2 matching 7 bases. The V segment lost 1 base and the J segment 7 bases; nucleotides outside the gene matches: 8. This CDR3 is built from 15 residues. Germline V gives CDR1 SGDLS, CDR2 YYNGEE. The CDR3: CASSVRTTSSNEQFF. CDR3 DNA sequence: TGTGCCAGCAGCGTAAGAACGACTAGCAGTAATGAGCAGTTCTTC.

The DNA of the CDR3 is TGTGCCAGCAGCTTGACTAGCGGGGGGTCCTACGAGCAGTACTTC. Protein product: CASSLTSGGSYEQYF. The V call is TRBV7-2, the J call TRBJ2-7; 13 bases are a match to TRBD2. V lost 3 bases and J lost 1; bases outside the gene matches: 0. The CDR3 length is 15 residues. The germline V gene has CDR1 SGHTA and CDR2 FQGNSA.

This sequence joins TRBV6-5 and TRBJ1-3; the match to TRBD1 covers 11 bases. The length of the CDR3 is 15 residues. The germline V gene has CDR1 MNHEY and CDR2 SVGAGI. Losses at the gene ends were 6 bases for V and 3 bases for J; bases not matched to a gene: 4. The CDR3 region has the DNA TGTGCCAGCAGATGGACAGGGGGCGATGGAAACACCATATATTTT. Protein sequence: CASRWTGGDGNTIYF.

Only one count was recorded for this clone. CDR3 sequence reads: CASSLSPGQIQETQYF. The DNA of the CDR3 is TGTGCCAGCAGCTTGTCCCCGGGACAGATTCAAGAGACCCAGTACTTC. The V and J genes are TRBV5-6 and TRBJ2-5, with 7 bases that match TRBD1. The CDR3 is 16 amino acids. CDR1 is SGHDT, CDR2 YYEEEE, per germline. V lost 1 base to trimming and J lost 2 bases; unmatched junction nucleotides: 8.

The rearrangement uses TRBV19 and TRBJ2-1; D is perhaps TRBD1 (5 bases). This CDR3 spans 15 amino acids. The germline V and J ends were trimmed by 3 bases and 9 bases, with 18 bases remaining between them. Germline CDR1 reads LNHDA; CDR2 reads SQIVND (reference sequence). DNA for the CDR3: TGTGCCAGTAGTATTCACAGGTACGGCCCCGGTGAGCAGTTCTTC. Translating gives CASSIHRYGPGEQFF.

A remark on this clone: At the DNA level, this CDR3 is encoded by other sequences in the same sample as well. This rearrangement joins TRBV28 to TRBJ1-2; D unclear. Between the trimmed V and J ends, which lost 3 bases and 4 bases, there was a span of 6 bases. Per the germline V gene, CDR1 is MDHEN and CDR2 is SYDVKM. The CDR3 covers 12 residues. For the CDR3, the DNA is TGTGCCAGCAGTTTGGCTGGCTATGGCTACACCTTC. Translating gives CASSLAGYGYTF.

This clone was counted once. The CDR3 DNA follows: TGTGCCAGCAGCCAGCCCACCGGGGCGGGGACGCAGTATTTT. Translated: CASSQPTGAGTQYF. V usage is TRBV4-2 and J usage is TRBJ2-3; perhaps TRBD2 as D (6 bases). This CDR3 spans 14 amino acids. Trimming took off 3 bases at V and 9 bases at J, with 16 bases between the two ends. Germline loops: CDR1 LGHNA, CDR2 YNFKEQ.

V is TRBV29-1 and J is TRBJ1-4; a weak D match, TRBD1 (5 bases). The V end lost 4 bases, the J end lost 8 bases, and 14 bases lay between the germline ends. The CDR3 has 13 residues. Germline CDR1 is SQVTM and CDR2 is ANQGSEA. DNA for the CDR3: TGCAGCGTTGTTGGGCAGGGTGACGAAAAACTGTTTTTT. Its protein is CSVVGQGDEKLFF. Drawing the rest from reference TRBV29-1 and TRBJ1-4, the complete variable domain is SAVISQKPSRDICQRGTSLTIQCQVDSQVTMMFWYRQQPGQSLTLIATANQGSEATYESGFVIDKFPISRPNLTFSTLTVSNMSPEDSSIYLCSVVGQGDEKLFFGSGTQLSVL.

This chain links TRBV5-1 with TRBJ1-1, with D possibly TRBD1 on 5 matching bases. Germline V gene data show CDR1 as SGHRS and CDR2 as YFSETQ. The CDR3 is made up of 13 amino acids. The V gene lost 0 bases and the J gene lost 8 bases, with 11 bases spanning the gap. The CDR3 is CASSLVGGSEAFF. Written as DNA, the CDR3 is TGCGCCAGCAGCTTGGTGGGGGGGTCAGAAGCTTTCTTT.

The chain uses TRBV5-6 and TRBJ2-5; 7 nucleotides agree with TRBD2. The CDR3 contains 15 residues. The J segment lost 4 bases and the V segment lost 4 bases, leaving 10 bases of the junction unmatched. The germline gives CDR1 SGHDT, CDR2 YYEEEE. The DNA of the CDR3 is TGTGCCAGCAGCGTTCCGGGACTAAGAGGAGAGACCCAGTACTTC. It yields the protein CASSVPGLRGETQYF.

The sample holds a few counts of this clone. V gene TRBV3-1 (or the pseudogene TRBV3-2) combines with J gene TRBJ2-5; 11 positions match TRBD2. The germline V gene encodes CDR1 LGHDT and CDR2 YNNKEL (reference sequence). CDR3 size: 16 residues. V lost 3 bases and J lost 9; bases outside the gene matches: 12. The CDR3 loop reads CASSHYPLAGGWAQYF. The CDR3, as DNA: TGTGCCAGCAGCCACTACCCCCTAGCGGGGGGATGGGCCCAGTACTTC.

This sequence joins TRBV7-2 and TRBJ1-3, with D possibly matching TRBD1 (5 bases). Germline V lookup: CDR1 SGHTA, CDR2 FQGNSA. The V end lost 6 bases, the J end lost 0 bases, and 12 bases lay between the germline ends. This CDR3 spans 15 amino acids. This CDR3 reads CASRPRQPSGNTIYF. CDR3 bases: TGTGCCAGCAGACCCAGACAGCCCTCTGGAAACACCATATATTTT. Supplemented by reference TRBV7-2 and TRBJ1-3, the full variable domain reads GAGVSQSPSNKVTEKGKDVELRCDPISGHTALYWYRQSLGQGLEFLIYFQGNSAPDKSGLPSDRFSAERTGGSVSTLTIQRTQQEDSAVYLCASRPRQPSGNTIYFGEGSWLTVV.

The chain employs TRBV12-3 or TRBV12-4 and TRBJ2-7, with D perhaps matching TRBD1 (6 bases). This CDR3 is 13 amino acids long. V lost 8 bases and J 5 bases, leaving 16 bases between the germline ends. The chain's CDR3 is CASSRTEVDEQYF. The DNA for the CDR3 is TGTGCCAGCTCTCGGACAGAGGTGGACGAGCAGTACTTC.

J is TRBJ1-1 and V is TRBV7-9; TRBD1 agrees at 10 bases. J gave up 1 base and V 5 bases, and 4 bases lay outside the gene matches. CDR3 length equals 15 residues. The germline V gene has CDR1 SEHNR and CDR2 FQNEAQ (reference sequence). The CDR3 protein is CASSPGQGTNTEAFF. The DNA for the CDR3 is TGTGCCAGCAGCCCGGGACAGGGGACGAACACTGAAGCTTTCTTT. The entire variable domain, with the rest obtained from reference TRBV7-9 and TRBJ1-1, is as follows: DTGVSQNPRHKITKRGQNVTFRCDPISEHNRLYWYRQTLGQGPEFLTYFQNEAQLEKSRLLSDRFSAERPKGSFSTLEIQRTEQGDSAMYLCASSPGQGTNTEAFFGQGTRLTVV.

V and J are TRBV19 and TRBJ2-2; the match to TRBD1 covers 7 bases. The CDR3 runs 18 residues. The V gene end was trimmed by 4 bases and the J gene end by 4 bases; junction bases not matched to a gene: 15. CDR1 is LNHDA and CDR2 is SQIVND in the germline V gene (reference sequence). DNA for the CDR3: TGTGCCAGTAGTACCTCCCATAGGACAGGCATCTTCACCGGGGAGCTGTTTTTT. Translated: CASSTSHRTGIFTGELFF.

V gene TRBV5-1 combines with J gene TRBJ1-4, with D maybe TRBD1 (5 bases). V lost 2 bases, J lost 8 bases, and 10 bases lay in between. The CDR3 runs 13 residues. In germline, CDR1 is SGHRS, CDR2 YFSETQ. CDR3 sequence (DNA): TGCGCCAGCAGCTTCGCGGGGGAAGAAAAACTGTTTTTT. Amino acid sequence: CASSFAGEEKLFF.

This chain links TRBV25-1 with TRBJ2-1; D is uncertain. The germline V and J ends were trimmed by 5 bases and 7 bases, with 9 bases remaining between them. Germline V lookup: CDR1 MGHDK, CDR2 SYGVNS. CDR3 size: 12 residues. The CDR3 region is CASSTTPNEQFF. The CDR3 DNA is TGTGCCAGCAGTACAACGCCGAATGAGCAGTTCTTC.

The DNA of the CDR3 is TGTGCCAGTCGACTAGCGGGGGAAAACAATGAGCAGTTCTTC. It is translated as CASRLAGENNEQFF. The chain links TRBV2 to TRBJ2-1; 12 bases agree with TRBD2. From germline, CDR1 is SNHLY and CDR2 FYNNEI. This CDR3 comprises 14 residues. The junction had 5 bases not matched to a gene; V was cut back by 9 bases and J by 5 bases.

CDR3 bases: TGTGCCAGCAGCTCGAATGAAAAACTGTTTTTT. This sequence encodes CASSSNEKLFF. The chain recombines TRBV5-4 with TRBJ1-4; unclear D gene. Trimming removed 3 bases from V and 5 bases from J, with 2 bases in between. Per germline, CDR1 SGHNT and CDR2 YYREEE (reference sequence). This CDR3 contains 11 residues.

The chain joins TRBV2 to TRBJ1-4; 8 bases are shared with TRBD1. V shed 3 bases and J 7 bases; nucleotides not matched to a gene: 4. CDR3 length equals 14 residues. The germline gives CDR1 SNHLY, CDR2 FYNNEI. The CDR3 coding sequence is TGTGCCAGCAGTGAGGACAGGGTTTTTGAAAAACTGTTTTTT. It codes for CASSEDRVFEKLFF.

J is TRBJ2-3 and V is TRBV19; 11 bases align to TRBD2. After removal of 4 bases from V and 2 bases from J, the junction contained 23 bases not matched to a gene. This CDR3 has 22 residues. Germline values: CDR1 LNHDA, CDR2 SQIVND (reference sequence). The CDR3 sequence: CASSTYLGLAGGLPSLTDTQYF. CDR3 DNA: TGTGCCAGTAGTACCTACTTGGGTCTAGCGGGGGGACTCCCCTCCCTCACAGATACGCAGTATTTT.

The chain uses TRBV18 and TRBJ2-2; D might be TRBD1 (5 bases). This CDR3 region has 14 residues. Germline CDR1 reads KGHSH; CDR2 reads LQKENI. V was shortened by 6 bases and J by 7 bases, with 15 bases between the two germline ends. For the CDR3, the DNA is TGTGCCAGCTCGCTCCAGGGTTACGACGGGGAGCTGTTTTTT. Protein product: CASSLQGYDGELFF.

The chain combines TRBV19 with TRBJ1-6; 7 bases agree with TRBD1. Germline CDR1 is LNHDA and CDR2 is SQIVND (reference sequence). Germline trimming cut 3 bases from V and 10 bases from J; bases unmatched to any gene: 9. This CDR3 region has 15 residues. The CDR3 loop is CASSIAGQKHSPLHF. The DNA of the CDR3 is TGTGCCAGTAGTATTGCGGGACAGAAGCACTCACCCCTCCACTTT.

The chain links TRBV2 to TRBJ1-2, with TRBD1 matching over 8 bases. CDR1 and CDR2 from the germline V gene are SNHLY and FYNNEI. The V gene end was trimmed by 4 bases and the J gene end by 8 bases; junction bases not matched to a gene: 9. There are 14 residues in the CDR3. This chain's CDR3 is CASSVGRGQGGYTF. In nucleotides, the CDR3 is TGTGCCAGCAGTGTTGGCAGGGGGCAGGGAGGCTACACCTTC.